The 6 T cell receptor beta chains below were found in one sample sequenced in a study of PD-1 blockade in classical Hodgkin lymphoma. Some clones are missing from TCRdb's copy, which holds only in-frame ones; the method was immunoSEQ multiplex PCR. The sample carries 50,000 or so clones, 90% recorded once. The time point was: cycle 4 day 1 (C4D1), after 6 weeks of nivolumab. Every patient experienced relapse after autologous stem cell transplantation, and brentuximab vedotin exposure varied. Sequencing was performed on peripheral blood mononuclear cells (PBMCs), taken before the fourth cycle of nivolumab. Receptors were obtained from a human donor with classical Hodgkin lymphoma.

In nucleotides, the CDR3 is TGTGCCAGCAGCGTAGCCGAATATCAGGGACTAGCGGGAGGGCCGGGGATTCAGTACTTC. Its translation: CASSVAEYQGLAGGPGIQYF. The chain carries TRBV9 and TRBJ2-4, with TRBD2 identical over 16 bases. The junction had 16 bases not matched to a gene; V was cut back by 0 bases and J by 10 bases. The germline V gene encodes CDR1 SGDLS and CDR2 YYNGEE. The CDR3 runs to 20 residues.

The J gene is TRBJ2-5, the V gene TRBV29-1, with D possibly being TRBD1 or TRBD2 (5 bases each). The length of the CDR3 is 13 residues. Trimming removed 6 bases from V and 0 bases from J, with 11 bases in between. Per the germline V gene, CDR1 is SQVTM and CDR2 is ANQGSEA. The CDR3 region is CSVGTMYQETQYF. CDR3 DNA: TGCAGCGTGGGGACGATGTACCAAGAGACCCAGTACTTC. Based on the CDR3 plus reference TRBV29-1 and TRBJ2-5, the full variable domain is SAVISQKPSRDICQRGTSLTIQCQVDSQVTMMFWYRQQPGQSLTLIATANQGSEATYESGFVIDKFPISRPNLTFSTLTVSNMSPEDSSIYLCSVGTMYQETQYFGPGTRLLVL.

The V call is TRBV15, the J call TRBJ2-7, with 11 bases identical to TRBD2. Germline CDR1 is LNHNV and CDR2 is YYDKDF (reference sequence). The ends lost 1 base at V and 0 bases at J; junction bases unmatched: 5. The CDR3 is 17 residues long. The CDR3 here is CATSRGLAGISSYEQYF. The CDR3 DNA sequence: TGTGCCACCAGCAGAGGACTAGCGGGAATCAGCTCCTACGAGCAGTACTTC. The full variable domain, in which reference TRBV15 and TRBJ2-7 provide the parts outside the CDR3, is DAMVIQNPRYQVTQFGKPVTLSCSQTLNHNVMYWYQQKSSQAPKLLFHYYDKDFNNEADTPDNFQSRRPNTSFCFLDIRSPGLGDTAMYLCATSRGLAGISSYEQYFGPGTRLTVT.

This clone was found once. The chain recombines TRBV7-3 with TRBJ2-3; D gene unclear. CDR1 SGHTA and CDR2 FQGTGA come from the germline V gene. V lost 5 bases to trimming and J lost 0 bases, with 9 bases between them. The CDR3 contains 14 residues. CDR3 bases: TGTGCCAGCAGCCTCGATCCTAGCACAGATACGCAGTATTTT. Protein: CASSLDPSTDTQYF. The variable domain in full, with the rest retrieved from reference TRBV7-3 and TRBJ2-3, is GAGVSQTPSNKVTEKGKYVELRCDPISGHTALYWYRQSLGQGPEFLIYFQGTGAADDSGLPNDRFFAVRPEGSVSTLKIQRTERGDSAVYLCASSLDPSTDTQYFGPGTRLTVL.

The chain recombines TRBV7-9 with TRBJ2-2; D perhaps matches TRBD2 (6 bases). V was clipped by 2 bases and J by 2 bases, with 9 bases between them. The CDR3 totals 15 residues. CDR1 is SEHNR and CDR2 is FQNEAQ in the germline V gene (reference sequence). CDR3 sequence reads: CASSLSGVNTGELFF. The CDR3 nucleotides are TGTGCCAGCAGCTTATCGGGGGTAAACACCGGGGAGCTGTTTTTT.

CDR3 amino acids: CASSPPGLAGLVTGELFF. Written as DNA, the CDR3 is TGTGCCAGCTCACCACCGGGACTAGCGGGATTGGTCACCGGGGAGCTGTTTTTT. The chain employs TRBV18 and TRBJ2-2; TRBD2 matches at 13 bases. The CDR3 has 18 residues. The germline gives CDR1 KGHSH, CDR2 LQKENI. V shed 0 bases, J shed 4 bases, and the junction held 5 bases outside the gene matches.